The 16 T cell receptor beta chains listed next were all sequenced from one sample in a study of Ad26.COV2.S vaccination and SARS-CoV-2 variants. TCRdb's copy holds only in-frame clones and misses some; the assay was immunoSEQ multiplex PCR. This table holds around 300,000 clones, around 89% found once. The treatment: some 20 received Ad26.COV2.S at low or high dose, single or two shots; several received placebo; per-sample allocation not given. Collection of the samples took place on day 63 after the first injection of vaccine or placebo. The sequences come from peripheral blood, collected in a trial of Ad26.COV2.S vaccine versus placebo. The receptors come from a person aged 18 to 59 who received the Ad26.COV2.S COVID-19 vaccine or a placebo.

The chain recombines TRBV19 with TRBJ1-1, with D possibly TRBD1 on 5 matching bases. Germline assignment: CDR1 LNHDA and CDR2 SQIVND (reference sequence). V was pared by 3 bases and J by 3 bases, with 20 bases between. The CDR3 loop spans 17 amino acids. The CDR3 DNA is TGTGCCAGTAGTATCATAGGGGCAGACCAACCAGACACTGAAGCTTTCTTT. Its translation is CASSIIGADQPDTEAFF.

This rearrangement joins TRBV6-5 to TRBJ1-1, with no clear D. V gave up 6 bases and J gave up 1 base, with 12 bases separating them. CDR3 length: 14 residues. CDR1 is MNHEY, CDR2 SVGAGI, per germline. Written as DNA, the CDR3 is TGTGCCAGCAGCGGGGTAATGCGGAACACTGAAGCTTTCTTT. Translating it yields CASSGVMRNTEAFF.

This chain joins TRBV28 and TRBJ2-7; a possible D gene is TRBD2 (6 bases). Per the germline V gene, CDR1 is MDHEN and CDR2 is SYDVKM. The CDR3 contains 13 residues. The V end lost 7 bases, the J end lost 3 bases, and 13 bases lay between the germline ends. The CDR3, as DNA: TGTGCCAGCATCGGAGGGACTGTCTACGAGCAGTACTTC. Its protein product is CASIGGTVYEQYF.

This clone was counted once. The chain uses TRBV25-1 and TRBJ2-5; 7 bases match TRBD2. Per germline, CDR1 MGHDK and CDR2 SYGVNS. Germline trimming cut 7 bases from V and 3 bases from J; bases unmatched to any gene: 11. This CDR3 spans 15 amino acids. The CDR3 spells CASNERDYLEETQYF. The CDR3, as DNA: TGTGCCAGCAACGAACGGGACTACCTAGAAGAGACCCAGTACTTC.

J is TRBJ1-1 and V is TRBV9; no clear D. V was cut by 0 bases and J by 1 base, with 4 bases left in between. The germline CDR1 and CDR2 sequences are SGDLS and YYNGEE. The CDR3 runs to 13 residues. CDR3 DNA sequence: TGTGCCAGCAGCGTAGAGGCGAACACTGAAGCTTTCTTT. This codes for CASSVEANTEAFF.

This chain joins TRBV12-5 and TRBJ1-2; the D is unclear. This CDR3 has 15 amino acids. CDR1 is LGHNT, CDR2 FRNRAP, per germline. Deletions cut 3 bases from V and 4 bases from J, with 15 bases between. CDR3 coding DNA: TGTGCTAGTGGTTTCCCCCAGGAGTATATCTATGGCTACACCTTC. Translation gives CASGFPQEYIYGYTF.

Only one count was recorded for this clone. This rearrangement joins TRBV6-2 or TRBV6-3 to TRBJ1-1; a weak D match, TRBD1 (5 bases). The germline V gene has CDR1 MNHEY and CDR2 SVGEGT. Trimming left V 5 bases short and J 4 bases short, with 17 bases between. There are 15 residues in the CDR3. The CDR3 loop is CASSPLAGVLTEAFF. The CDR3 nucleotides read TGTGCCAGCAGTCCGCTGGCGGGGGTTCTCACTGAAGCTTTCTTT.

This clone was counted once. CDR3 in DNA: TGTGCCAGCTGCTTCACCGGGAGCAGGGAGCAGTACTTC. Protein: CASCFTGSREQYF. This chain uses TRBV27 with TRBJ2-7, with D possibly matching TRBD2 (6 bases). V was shortened by 8 bases and J by 7 bases, with 18 bases between the two germline ends. Germline CDR1 is MNHEY and CDR2 is SMNVEV (reference sequence). The CDR3 is 13 amino acids.

The chain joins TRBV28 to TRBJ1-4; D is unclear. Trimming stripped 3 bases from V and 5 bases from J, with 22 bases between. The germline gives CDR1 MDHEN, CDR2 SYDVKM. CDR3 length: 18 amino acids. The CDR3 nucleotides are TGTGCCAGCAGTTTGTGGTATAGTCCCGCGGACTCAAATGAAAAACTGTTTTTT. Residues: CASSLWYSPADSNEKLFF.

This chain uses TRBV6-2 or TRBV6-3 with TRBJ2-7, with D maybe TRBD1 (7 bases). CDR1 and CDR2 (germline): MNHEY, SVGEGT. Trimming removed 3 bases from V and 1 base from J, with 16 bases in between. This CDR3 is built from 16 residues. This chain's CDR3 is CASSYSPTGTSYEQYF. DNA for the CDR3: TGTGCCAGCAGTTATTCCCCGACAGGGACTTCCTACGAGCAGTACTTC.

This chain connects TRBV7-9 to TRBJ2-7, with D hard to call. There are 12 residues in the CDR3. V gave up 0 bases and J gave up 4 bases, with 4 bases separating them. Germline lookup yields CDR1 SEHNR and CDR2 FQNEAQ (reference sequence). The CDR3 DNA is TGTGCCAGCAGCTTAGCCCGATACGAGCAGTACTTC. It yields the protein CASSLARYEQYF. Full variable domain (rest looked up from reference TRBV7-9 and TRBJ2-7): DTGVSQNPRHKITKRGQNVTFRCDPISEHNRLYWYRQTLGQGPEFLTYFQNEAQLEKSRLLSDRFSAERPKGSFSTLEIQRTEQGDSAMYLCASSLARYEQYFGPGTRLTVT.

The rearrangement joins TRBV28 to TRBJ2-6, with D unresolved. The CDR3 spans 14 residues. V was clipped by 8 bases and J by 1 base, with 9 bases between them. CDR1 MDHEN and CDR2 SYDVKM come from the germline V gene. CDR3 protein: CASLTPSGANVLTF. The DNA for the CDR3 is TGTGCCAGCCTCACACCGTCTGGGGCCAACGTCCTGACTTTC.

The V and J genes are TRBV2 and TRBJ1-2; TRBD1 agrees at 9 bases. From germline, CDR1 is SNHLY and CDR2 FYNNEI. The junction had 3 bases not matched to a gene; V was cut back by 1 base and J by 6 bases. The CDR3 contains 14 residues. The CDR3 DNA follows: TGTGCCAGCAGTGAAGGGGACAGGGTGGATGGCTACACCTTC. Its translation is CASSEGDRVDGYTF. Full variable domain (rest looked up from reference TRBV2 and TRBJ1-2): EPEVTQTPSHQVTQMGQEVILRCVPISNHLYFYWYRQILGQKVEFLVSFYNNEISEKSEIFDDQFSVERPDGSNFTLKIRSTKLEDSAMYFCASSEGDRVDGYTFGSGTRLTVV.

V usage is TRBV10-3 and J usage is TRBJ2-1; 9 nucleotides match TRBD2. The ends lost 10 bases at V and 9 bases at J; junction bases unmatched: 19. Looked up from germline, CDR1 is ENHRY and CDR2 is SYGVKD. This CDR3 contains 16 residues. The CDR3 nucleotides are TGTGCCACCGCACACCTCGCCGGGACTAGCCGGAGTGAGCAGTTCTTC. Translation: CATAHLAGTSRSEQFF.

V is TRBV10-3 and J is TRBJ1-4; D not certain. Trimming left V 3 bases short and J 0 bases short, with 5 bases between. The CDR3 is 14 amino acids. The germline V gene encodes CDR1 ENHRY and CDR2 SYGVKD. In DNA, the CDR3 is TGTGCCATCAGTGATCGGTCAACTAATGAAAAACTGTTTTTT. It translates to CAISDRSTNEKLFF.

The gene calls are TRBV11-3 and TRBJ1-1, with D uncertain. The CDR3 is made up of 18 amino acids. V was pared by 2 bases and J by 0 bases, with 19 bases between. CDR1 is SGHNT and CDR2 is YENEEA in the germline V gene. The CDR3 DNA reads TGTGCCAGCAGCTTACCCGAGGGAGGGAAGTTAGTGAACACTGAAGCTTTCTTT. It is translated as CASSLPEGGKLVNTEAFF.